This TCR beta chain comes out of a study of T-cell reconstitution after alpha-beta-depleted transplantation in children listed by TCRdb under 2016. Describing the broader study: T-cell immune reconstitution after TCRalphabeta/CD19-depleted allogeneic hematopoietic cell transplantation in children was quantitatively tracked in the study by means of TCR repertoire profiling.

Trimming removed 3 bases from V and 6 bases from J, leaving 9 bases between the germline ends. The germline V gene (reference sequence) yields GTSNPN for CDR1 and SVGIG for CDR2. The CDR3 contains 12 residues, cysteine and phenylalanine counted. Only the CDR3 region is kept as DNA, spanning 36 bases read in frame from base 1. This clonotype turned up a few times. The antigen this receptor binds is unknown. No clone much larger than this one lies a single base away; base qualities are absent. The library was prepared using PCR. Sequencer: Illumina HiSeq 2500. TCR library preparation used molecular barcoding, with unique molecular identifiers applied to normalize quantification of the TCRbeta repertoire. The public reads were quality trimmed at Q25 with fastp and then assembled into clones with MiXCR by TCRdb, keeping productive beta chains. All rows with the same CDR3 protein become a single entry with the most common DNA and genes. The sample records 500,000 to 750,000 distinct CDR3 sequences, 10% to 15% of which are singletons. The top ten clones comprise roughly 2.3% of the sample.

The sample's treatment or condition, from its label and the paper: allogeneic hematopoietic cell transplantation with graft depleted of TCRalphabeta T cells and CD19 B cells. The children who served as transplant recipients had been given grafts of TCRalphabeta/CD19-depleted allogeneic hematopoietic cells. Paper-wide results and their limitations: In some patients, the high TCRbeta diversity seen at day 60 was put down to recipient T cells and intrathymic progenitors that had survived conditioning. Over subsequent months, a decline in hyperexpanded clone frequencies was noted, and after one year, T-cell counts and TCRbeta diversity were mostly ascribed to newly produced T cells. The apparently early recovery of alphabetaT-cell counts about two months after transplant reportedly depended on only several hundred rapidly expanded clones that came from non-depleted graft cells.

The rearrangement combines TRBV30 with TRBJ2-1; possibly the D gene is TRBD2, per 5 matching bases. The sample in question was PBMCs, mostly from graft donor cells, obtained 360 days after TCRalphabeta/CD19-depleted stem cell transplant. The TCR originated in a male patient between 5 and 17 years old who had a stem cell transplant for acute myeloid leukemia, so the T cells may come from the graft donor. CDR3 region: CAWRSDSNEQFF. The DNA sequence reads TGTGCCTGGAGGTCGGACTCCAATGAGCAGTTCTTC.